This entry features one TCR beta chain sequence. Its target is not known. PCR was performed using 60 Vbeta and 13 Jbeta primers. Clones were read by immunoSEQ multiplex PCR, and TCRdb kept only the in-frame ones, dropping some. This table has about 150,000 clones, nearly 85% appearing once. The data are from a study of cytomegalovirus exposure and HLA in healthy donors. The CDR3 consists of 14 residues. Germline V gene data show CDR1 as SGHDT and CDR2 as YYEEEE. After removal of 4 bases from V and 2 bases from J, the junction contained 3 bases not matched to a gene. General study findings and limits: An analysis was carried out later, and it reportedly showed fewer N-insertions in an Asian-associated ancestry cluster than the approximately 670-donor mean. Most CMV-associated TCR beta chains appeared HLA-restricted in a later analysis.

Donors showed nominal health when sampled, although they likely had unrecorded immune exposures. Sequencing was done on a sample of PBMCs. The sequence was collected from a male donor in good health and CMV-seronegative. This sequence joins TRBV5-6 and TRBJ1-2, with TRBD1 matching 9 bases. CDR3 amino acids: CASSPGQGNYGYTF. In nucleotides, the CDR3 is TGTGCCAGCAGCCCGGGACAGGGAAACTATGGCTACACCTTC.